This T cell receptor (beta chain) is from a study of blood T cell repertoires in COVID-19. V dropped 4 bases and J dropped 4 bases, with 10 bases sitting between them. Germline V lookup: CDR1 SEHNR, CDR2 FQNEAQ (reference sequence). CDR3 size: 13 residues. Profiling relied on immunoSEQ multiplex PCR, and the TCRdb table lists in-frame clones only, not all of them. Among about 250,000 clones listed, 86% were seen once. This TCR came from a man aged 35 to 55 who had recovered from COVID-19. The chain carries TRBV7-9 and TRBJ1-1; tentatively, D is TRBD1 (6 bases). Sequencing was performed on PBMCs or T cells enriched from blood (not recorded which). The CDR3 DNA reads TGTGCCAGCAGCTCACAGGGCCCCACTGAAGCTTTCTTT. It specifies CASSSQGPTEAFF.